The T cell receptor beta chain under discussion was sequenced for a study of long-term antiretroviral therapy in people with HIV. On the study more broadly: The earliest samples came from an era when ART typically awaited falling CD4 counts.

At survey level, the immunoSEQ assay was run in its v3.0 version. The sequencing target was 40,000-50,000 T-cell genomes per sample. Repertoires were generated with immunoSEQ multiplex PCR, while TCRdb's copy carries only in-frame clones and drops some. The sample shows just under 40,000 clones, 75% to 90% of them seen only once. V was clipped by 0 bases and J by 0 bases, with 17 bases between them. The CDR3 is 18 residues long. Germline V gene sequence: CDR1 MGHRA, CDR2 YSYEKL. Until DNA extraction, the samples held between about 1-10 million cryopreserved PBMC. The TCR originated in a young woman with HIV. The sequences come from unsorted PBMCs, collected just before starting antiretroviral therapy. The chain combines TRBV4-1 with TRBJ1-1; D gene unclear. CDR3 coding DNA: TGCGCCAGCAGCCAAGAAATTTTGAATATTTTGGTGAACACTGAAGCTTTCTTT. This sequence encodes CASSQEILNILVNTEAFF.